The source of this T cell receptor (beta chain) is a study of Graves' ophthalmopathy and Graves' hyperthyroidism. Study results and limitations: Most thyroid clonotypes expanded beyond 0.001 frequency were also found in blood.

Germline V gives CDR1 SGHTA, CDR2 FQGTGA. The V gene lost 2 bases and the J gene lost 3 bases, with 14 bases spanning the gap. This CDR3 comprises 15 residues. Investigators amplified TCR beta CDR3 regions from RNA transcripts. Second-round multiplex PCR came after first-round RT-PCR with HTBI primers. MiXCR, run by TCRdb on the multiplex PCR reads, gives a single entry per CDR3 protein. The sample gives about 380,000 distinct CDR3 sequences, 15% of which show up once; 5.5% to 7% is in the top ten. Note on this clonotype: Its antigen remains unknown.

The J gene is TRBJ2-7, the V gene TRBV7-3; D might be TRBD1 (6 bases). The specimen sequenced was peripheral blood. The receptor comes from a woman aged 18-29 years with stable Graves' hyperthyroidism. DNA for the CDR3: TGTGCCAGCAGCTTAGTCACAGGGAGAATCTACGAGCAGTACTTC. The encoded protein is CASSLVTGRIYEQYF.